Below, 3 T cell receptor beta chains from the same sample are listed, as sequenced in a study of shared clonotypes between healthy human individuals. Libraries were prepared by immunoSEQ multiplex PCR; TCRdb keeps only in-frame clonotypes and omits some of them. The table includes roughly 2.2 million clones, approximately 90% detected once. The sequenced material came from naive CD4+ T cells from PBMCs. The subset was: CD45RA+ positively selected. The receptor source for this set is a man in his late teens or twenties in good health. Some clones in this sample may be carry-over from other donors' samples.

The chain joins TRBV7-2 to TRBJ2-1; D tentatively reads TRBD1 or TRBD2 (6 bases each). Germline V lookup: CDR1 SGHTA, CDR2 FQGNSA. This CDR3 contains 12 residues. The V and J ends lost 6 bases and 8 bases respectively, with 11 bases between them. The CDR3 DNA reads as TGTGCCAGCAGAACCGGGGGCGATGAGCAGTTCTTC. It translates to CASRTGGDEQFF. Supplemented by reference TRBV7-2 and TRBJ2-1, the full variable domain reads GAGVSQSPSNKVTEKGKDVELRCDPISGHTALYWYRQSLGQGLEFLIYFQGNSAPDKSGLPSDRFSAERTGGSVSTLTIQRTQQEDSAVYLCASRTGGDEQFFGPGTRLTVL.

CDR3 bases: TGTGCCAGCGGGGCAGGGCGTCACGAGCAGTACTTC. Protein product: CASGAGRHEQYF. This chain connects TRBV2 to TRBJ2-7; D might be TRBD1 (5 bases). Germline assignment: CDR1 SNHLY and CDR2 FYNNEI. V was pared by 8 bases and J by 5 bases, with 13 bases between. The CDR3 length is 12 residues.

The rearrangement uses TRBV30 and TRBJ1-5; no reliable D call. This CDR3 has 15 residues. Germline CDR1 GTSNPN, CDR2 SVGIG (reference sequence). V lost 1 base to trimming and J lost 6 bases, with 16 bases between them. The CDR3 loop is CAWSAAIGAGQPQHF. Here the CDR3 DNA reads TGTGCCTGGAGTGCAGCGATCGGCGCGGGTCAGCCCCAGCATTTT. Looking up the rest from reference TRBV30 and TRBJ1-5 gives the full variable domain: SQTIHQWPATLVQPVGSPLSLECTVEGTSNPNLYWYRQAAGRGLQLLFYSVGIGQISSEVPQNLSASRPQDRQFILSSKKLLLSDSGFYLCAWSAAIGAGQPQHFGDGTRLSIL.